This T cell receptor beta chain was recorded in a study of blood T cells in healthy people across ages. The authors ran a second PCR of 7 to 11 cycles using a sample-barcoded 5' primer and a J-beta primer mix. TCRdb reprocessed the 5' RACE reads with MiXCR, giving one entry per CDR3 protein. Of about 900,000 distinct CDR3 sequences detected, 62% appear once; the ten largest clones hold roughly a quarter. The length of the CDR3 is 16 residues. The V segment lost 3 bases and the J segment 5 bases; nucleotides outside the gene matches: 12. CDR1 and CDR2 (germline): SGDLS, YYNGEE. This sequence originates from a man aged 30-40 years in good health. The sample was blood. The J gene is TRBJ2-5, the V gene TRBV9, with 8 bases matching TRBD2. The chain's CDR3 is CASSEGATSVRETQYF. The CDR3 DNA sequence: TGTGCCAGCAGCGAAGGGGCGACTAGCGTCAGGGAGACCCAGTACTTC.